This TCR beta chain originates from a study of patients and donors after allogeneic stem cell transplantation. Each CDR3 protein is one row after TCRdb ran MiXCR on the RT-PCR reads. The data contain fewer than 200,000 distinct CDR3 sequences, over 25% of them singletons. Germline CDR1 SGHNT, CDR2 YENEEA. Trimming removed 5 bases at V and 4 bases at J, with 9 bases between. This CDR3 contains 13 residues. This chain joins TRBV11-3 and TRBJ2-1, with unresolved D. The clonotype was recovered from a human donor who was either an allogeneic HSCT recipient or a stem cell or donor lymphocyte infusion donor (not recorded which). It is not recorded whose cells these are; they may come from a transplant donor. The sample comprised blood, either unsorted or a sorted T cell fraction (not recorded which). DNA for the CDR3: TGTGCCAGCAGCAGGGCTACGTACAATGAGCAGTTCTTC. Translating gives CASSRATYNEQFF.